These 29 T cell receptor beta chains were sequenced from one sample in a study of T cells in placental villitis. The libraries were made with immunoSEQ v4. Only in-frame clones appear in the TCRdb table, and some are missing; sequencing was by immunoSEQ multiplex PCR. The repertoire includes roughly 3,000 clones, approximately 79% of them detected once, and over 15% sits in the top ten. Sequencing was carried out using placental tissue containing maternal and fetal cells. These TCRs come from a human patient with infectious villitis; the placental T cells may come from both mother and fetus.

The chain is built from TRBV29-1 and TRBJ1-2; D is ambiguous. The CDR3 sequence is 11 residues long. The germline gives CDR1 SQVTM, CDR2 ANQGSEA. Trimming left V 3 bases short and J 1 base short, with 3 bases between. The CDR3 DNA follows: TGCAGCGTTGACCGTAACTATGGCTACACCTTC. Translation: CSVDRNYGYTF.

V is TRBV11-2 and J is TRBJ2-7; 10 bases agree with TRBD1. The trim removed 5 bases at V and 5 bases at J, leaving 6 bases unmatched. This CDR3 is 14 amino acids long. Looked up from germline, CDR1 is SGHAT and CDR2 is FQNNGV. As DNA, the CDR3 is TGTGCCAGCAGCAGACAGGGGGCCAGGGACGAGCAGTACTTC. Its protein is CASSRQGARDEQYF. The complete variable domain, with remaining parts taken from reference TRBV11-2 and TRBJ2-7, reads EAGVAQSPRYKIIEKRQSVAFWCNPISGHATLYWYQQILGQGPKLLIQFQNNGVVDDSQLPKDRFSAERLKGVDSTLKIQPAKLEDSAVYLCASSRQGARDEQYFGPGTRLTVT.

V is TRBV6-5 and J is TRBJ2-2; tentatively, D is TRBD1 (6 bases). CDR3 size: 15 residues. V was trimmed by 0 bases and J by 2 bases, leaving 7 bases between them. CDR1 and CDR2 from the germline V gene are MNHEY and SVGAGI. The CDR3 here is CASSYSGTNTGELFF. The CDR3 nucleotides read TGTGCCAGCAGTTACTCCGGGACAAACACCGGGGAGCTGTTTTTT.

The chain links TRBV12-3 or TRBV12-4 to TRBJ1-4; D is unclear. The CDR3 sequence is 11 residues long. Deletions cut 2 bases from V and 8 bases from J, with 3 bases between. The DNA of the CDR3 is TGTGCCAGCAGTTTAAGGGAAAAACTGTTTTTT. It yields the protein CASSLREKLFF.

The chain uses TRBV19 and TRBJ2-5; D might be TRBD1 or TRBD2, each matching 5 bases. Germline loops: CDR1 LNHDA, CDR2 SQIVND (reference sequence). V lost 3 bases and J lost 4, with 21 bases in between. The length of the CDR3 is 17 residues. CDR3 in amino acids: CASSIGTNVGTGETQYF. DNA of the CDR3: TGTGCCAGTAGTATCGGCACTAACGTAGGGACGGGAGAGACCCAGTACTTC.

In this sample, this clone turned up a few times. The rearrangement joins TRBV7-2 to TRBJ1-2, with 8 positions matching TRBD1. J lost 2 bases, V lost 1 base, and 6 bases had no gene match. The CDR3 sequence is 16 residues long. Germline V gene data show CDR1 as SGHTA and CDR2 as FQGNSA. The chain's CDR3 is CASSLGWGDRNYGYTF. CDR3 sequence (DNA): TGTGCCAGCAGCTTAGGATGGGGGGACAGGAACTATGGCTACACCTTC.

This chain links TRBV28 with TRBJ1-1; D remains unclear. Germline values: CDR1 MDHEN, CDR2 SYDVKM. The CDR3 contains 15 residues. V dropped 7 bases and J dropped 1 base, with 16 bases sitting between them. CDR3 in amino acids: CASIPEALGNTEAFF. The CDR3 nucleotides read TGTGCCAGCATTCCGGAAGCGCTAGGGAACACTGAAGCTTTCTTT. Full variable domain (missing parts from reference TRBV28 and TRBJ1-1): DVKVTQSSRYLVKRTGEKVFLECVQDMDHENMFWYRQDPGLGLRLIYFSYDVKMKEKGDIPEGYSVSREKKERFSLILESASTNQTSMYLCASIPEALGNTEAFFGQGTRLTVV.

A few counts support this clone. The chain links TRBV6-5 to TRBJ1-2; the match to TRBD1 covers 11 bases. The CDR3 contains 14 residues. CDR1 and CDR2 (germline): MNHEY, SVGAGI. Losses at the gene ends were 7 bases for V and 4 bases for J; bases not matched to a gene: 5. CDR3 loop: CASTRTGGVYGYTF. CDR3 coding DNA: TGTGCCAGCACCAGGACAGGGGGCGTCTATGGCTACACCTTC.

This clone was counted a single time. The chain joins TRBV6-5 to TRBJ2-5, with 11 bases identical to TRBD1. J lost 9 bases, V lost 8 bases, and 11 bases had no gene match. CDR1 and CDR2 from the germline V gene are MNHEY and SVGAGI. CDR3 length equals 14 residues. This CDR3 reads CASGGTGGIQAQYF. The CDR3 coding sequence is TGTGCCAGCGGGGGGACAGGGGGAATTCAAGCCCAGTACTTC.

For this clone: The junction does not match germline at one end; this may be a read error. This rearrangement joins TRBV2 to TRBJ1-2, with D maybe TRBD1 (5 bases). CDR3 length: 11 amino acids. The germline V gene encodes CDR1 SNHLY and CDR2 FYNNEI. CDR3 residues: CASSAKGRYTF. CDR3 nucleotide sequence: TGTGCCAGCAGTGCGAAGGGGCGCTACACTTTC.

The V and J genes are TRBV7-8 and TRBJ2-5; TRBD1 matches at 7 bases. The J segment lost 3 bases and the V segment lost 5 bases, leaving 6 bases of the junction unmatched. The CDR3 sequence is 14 residues long. Germline values: CDR1 SGHVS, CDR2 FQNEAQ. The CDR3 loop reads CASSPSTGEETQYF. As DNA, the CDR3 is TGTGCCAGCAGCCCATCCACAGGGGAAGAGACCCAGTACTTC.

This chain uses TRBV5-1 with TRBJ2-2, with TRBD1 matching over 7 bases. Germline trimming cut 1 base from V and 2 bases from J; bases unmatched to any gene: 5. Germline CDR1 reads SGHRS; CDR2 reads YFSETQ. The CDR3 covers 16 residues. CDR3 nucleotides: TGCGCCAGCAGCTTGATGGACAGGCAAAACACCGGGGAGCTGTTTTTT. Translation: CASSLMDRQNTGELFF.

The chain is built from TRBV6-1 and TRBJ1-2; D might be TRBD1 (5 bases). Germline values: CDR1 MNHNS, CDR2 SASEGT. Trimming stripped 0 bases from V and 1 base from J, with 12 bases between. The CDR3 sequence is 16 residues long. CDR3 sequence reads: CASSEAMGGGNYGYTF. The CDR3 region has the DNA TGTGCCAGCAGTGAAGCGATGGGGGGGGGTAACTATGGCTACACCTTC.

The chain recombines TRBV5-4 with TRBJ2-6, with D perhaps matching TRBD1 (6 bases). Germline V lookup: CDR1 SGHNT, CDR2 YYREEE (reference sequence). V lost 2 bases to trimming and J lost 4 bases, with 13 bases between them. CDR3 size: 16 residues. DNA of the CDR3: TGTGCCAGCAGCTTAATTTCAGGGACAGGGGCCAACGTCCTGACTTTC. Protein product: CASSLISGTGANVLTF.

The chain joins TRBV9 to TRBJ1-4; a weak D match, TRBD1 (6 bases). Looked up from germline, CDR1 is SGDLS and CDR2 is YYNGEE. This CDR3 contains 15 residues. V was trimmed by 0 bases and J by 5 bases, leaving 11 bases between them. CDR3 residues: CASSVGTDINEKLFF. The CDR3 coding sequence is TGTGCCAGCAGCGTAGGGACAGACATAAATGAAAAACTGTTTTTT.

The rearrangement links TRBV27 to TRBJ1-1, with 7 bases lining up with TRBD1. Per germline, CDR1 MNHEY and CDR2 SMNVEV (reference sequence). The ends lost 5 bases at V and 3 bases at J; junction bases unmatched: 9. The CDR3 runs to 15 residues. For the CDR3, the DNA is TGTGCCAGCAGTAGAAGTACAGGGGTTGACACTGAAGCTTTCTTT. Amino acids: CASSRSTGVDTEAFF.

V is TRBV5-1 and J is TRBJ1-2, with D maybe TRBD1 (6 bases). Per the germline V gene, CDR1 is SGHRS and CDR2 is YFSETQ. The CDR3 is 14 amino acids. V was shortened by 6 bases and J by 4 bases, with 16 bases between the two germline ends. CDR3 in amino acids: CASNLGGGGYGYTF. The DNA for the CDR3 is TGCGCCAGCAACTTAGGGGGTGGTGGCTATGGCTACACCTTC.

As to this clone: One junction end disagrees with the germline gene, perhaps due to a read error. Within the sample, other DNA sequences also encode this same CDR3. V and J are TRBV18 and TRBJ1-6, with a weak D call TRBD1 (6 bases). Germline V gene data show CDR1 as KGHSH and CDR2 as LQKENI. The length of the CDR3 is 18 residues. This CDR3 is CASSPEQSDRTHNSPLHF. The DNA for the CDR3 is TGTGCCAGCTCACCCGAACAGTCAGACAGGACACATAATTCACCTCTCCACTTT.

CDR3 sequence reads: CSAGDSWVQYF. CDR3 coding DNA: TGCAGTGCTGGGGACAGTTGGGTTCAGTACTTC. The rearrangement links TRBV20-1 to TRBJ2-4, with TRBD1 matching over 7 bases. This CDR3 is built from 11 residues. Germline-derived CDR1 and CDR2 are DFQATT and SNEGSKA (reference sequence). V was pared by 5 bases and J by 11 bases, with 6 bases of the junction left unmatched.

V is TRBV7-9 and J is TRBJ1-5; the D gene is possibly TRBD1 (6 bases). The V gene's germline CDR1 is SEHNR and CDR2 FQNEAQ (reference sequence). This CDR3 spans 13 amino acids. V was trimmed by 2 bases and J by 10 bases, leaving 12 bases between them. The CDR3 coding sequence is TGTGCCAGCAGCTTAATAGGGGACACCCCCCAGCATTTT. This gives the protein CASSLIGDTPQHF.

This clone is judged large. V and J are TRBV19 and TRBJ1-5; no clear D. The CDR3 runs to 14 residues. V lost 3 bases and J lost 6, with 12 bases in between. Per germline, CDR1 LNHDA and CDR2 SQIVND (reference sequence). The CDR3 bases are TGTGCCAGTAGTATCCGCCAGGTATCTCAGCCCCAGCATTTT. Protein product: CASSIRQVSQPQHF.

The rearrangement links TRBV7-2 to TRBJ2-2; D is perhaps TRBD1 (5 bases). The CDR3 is 14 amino acids. V lost 5 bases and J lost 4, with 11 bases in between. Germline lookup yields CDR1 SGHTA and CDR2 FQGNSA. The DNA for the CDR3 is TGTGCCAGCAGCGGCAGGGTAGGCACCGGGGAGCTGTTTTTT. Protein product: CASSGRVGTGELFF.

This clone has only one observation. The chain couples TRBV5-6 to TRBJ1-1; D gene uncertain. In germline, CDR1 is SGHDT, CDR2 YYEEEE. The germline V and J ends were trimmed by 4 bases and 2 bases, with 9 bases remaining between them. The CDR3 length is 13 residues. This CDR3 is CASSVLHNTEAFF. The CDR3 DNA reads TGTGCCAGCAGCGTCTTGCATAACACTGAAGCTTTCTTT.

The V gene is TRBV2, the J gene TRBJ2-4; 8 nucleotides align to TRBD1. CDR1 and CDR2 from the germline V gene are SNHLY and FYNNEI. This CDR3 is built from 14 residues. V dropped 6 bases and J dropped 6; count of bases not matched to a gene: 7. DNA of the CDR3: TGTGCCAGCAGAAACTCTGGACAGGGAAACATTCAGTACTTC. It is translated as CASRNSGQGNIQYF.

The table lists this clone with a count of one. The chain couples TRBV7-6 to TRBJ2-7; 9 bases are shared with TRBD1. The length of the CDR3 is 13 residues. V shed 4 bases and J 5 bases; nucleotides not matched to a gene: 3. Germline V gene sequence: CDR1 SGHVS, CDR2 FNYEAQ. CDR3: CASSSDRGDEQYF. CDR3 in DNA: TGTGCCAGCAGCTCGGACAGGGGTGACGAGCAGTACTTC.

The chain joins TRBV6-1 to TRBJ2-3; the match to TRBD1 covers 7 bases. The CDR3 is 15 amino acids. Germline lookup yields CDR1 MNHNS and CDR2 SASEGT. V lost 2 bases and J lost 3; bases outside the gene matches: 5. The CDR3 loop reads CASSERYRGTDTQYF. DNA for the CDR3: TGTGCCAGCAGTGAACGGTACAGGGGTACAGATACGCAGTATTTT.

This clone was observed a handful of times. The junction shows a germline mismatch at one end, possibly a read error. V and J are TRBV30 and TRBJ2-3; 7 bases are shared with TRBD2. The CDR3 length is 12 residues. Germline CDR1 is GTSNPN and CDR2 is SVGIG (reference sequence). The CDR3 DNA follows: TGTGCCGGGAGGGATTTACCAGATACGCAGTATTTT. It is translated as CAGRDLPDTQYF.

V is TRBV5-1 and J is TRBJ2-2; 7 bases are a match to TRBD1. The ends lost 0 bases at V and 2 bases at J; junction bases unmatched: 4. The CDR3 spans 16 residues. The germline V gene has CDR1 SGHRS and CDR2 YFSETQ. As DNA, the CDR3 is TGCGCCAGCAGCTTGGCGACAGGGCTTAACACCGGGGAGCTGTTTTTT. Translating gives CASSLATGLNTGELFF. Based on the CDR3 plus reference TRBV5-1 and TRBJ2-2, the full variable domain is KAGVTQTPRYLIKTRGQQVTLSCSPISGHRSVSWYQQTPGQGLQFLFEYFSETQRNKGNFPGRFSGRQFSNSRSEMNVSTLELGDSALYLCASSLATGLNTGELFFGEGSRLTVL.

The rearrangement uses TRBV7-2 and TRBJ1-2, with 8 bases lining up with TRBD1. The CDR3 extends over 17 amino acids. The J segment lost 3 bases and the V segment lost 0 bases, leaving 9 bases of the junction unmatched. CDR1 is SGHTA and CDR2 is FQGNSA in the germline V gene. The CDR3 spells CASSLALGQGGDYGYTF. In nucleotides, the CDR3 is TGTGCCAGCAGCTTAGCACTTGGACAGGGAGGAGACTATGGCTACACCTTC.